The rows below give T cell receptor beta chains drawn from one sample of a study of spatial heterogeneity in lung cancer. TCRdb reprocessed the 5' RACE reads with MiXCR, giving one entry per CDR3 protein. Here the sample spans about 9,800 distinct CDR3 sequences, under 6.5% being singletons. Sequences were derived from lung tumor tissue, sampled at surgery. The receptor set was obtained from a male donor with early-stage non-small cell lung cancer. The CDR3 runs from the conserved cysteine through the conserved F or W. The order of the fields is J gene, clone size, D gene, V gene, CDR3 protein, CDR3 DNA. The D gene is left open where the match is weak. Clone size, where shown, is once, few, many, or a class for clones that have expanded.

J: TRBJ2-1; size: many; D: TRBD2; V: TRBV28; CDR3: CASTSGGNSYNEQFF; DNA: TGTGCCAGCACAAGCGGGGGGAACTCCTACAATGAGCAGTTCTTC
J: TRBJ2-2; size: medium-sized; D: NA; V: TRBV6-5; CDR3: CASSRQTGRTGELFF; DNA: TGTGCCAGCAGTCGCCAAACAGGGAGAACCGGGGAGCTGTTTTTT
J: TRBJ1-1; size: many; D: NA; V: TRBV6-6; CDR3: CASSPMNTEAFF; DNA: TGTGCCAGCAGCCCGATGAACACTGAAGCTTTCTTT
J: TRBJ2-1; size: many; D: NA; V: TRBV27; CDR3: CASRPPTAYEQFF; DNA: TGTGCCAGCAGACCCCCGACAGCTTATGAGCAGTTCTTC
J: TRBJ2-7; size: medium-sized; D: TRBD1; V: TRBV5-6; CDR3: CASSPTGRSYEQYF; DNA: TGTGCCAGCAGCCCGACAGGGCGTTCCTACGAGCAGTACTTC
J: TRBJ2-6; size: many; D: NA; V: TRBV28; CDR3: CASRRPGRTNSGANVLTF; DNA: TGTGCCAGCAGACGCCCGGGGCGGACGAATTCTGGGGCCAACGTCCTGACTTTC
J: TRBJ2-5; size: many; D: TRBD2; V: TRBV28; CDR3: CASMTSGRRETQYF; DNA: TGTGCCAGCATGACTAGCGGGAGGCGAGAGACCCAGTACTTC
J: TRBJ1-5; size: many; D: NA; V: TRBV12-5; CDR3: CASGLGENSNQPQHF; DNA: TGTGCTAGTGGTTTAGGCGAGAATAGCAATCAGCCCCAGCATTTT
J: TRBJ1-2; size: NA; D: NA; V: TRBV28; CDR3: CASSLERRRYGYTF; DNA: TGTGCCAGCAGTTTAGAGAGACGGCGATATGGCTACACCTTC
J: TRBJ2-1; size: many; D: NA; V: TRBV5-1; CDR3: CASSLVGVSGNEQFF; DNA: TGCGCCAGCAGCTTGGTAGGAGTATCTGGGAATGAGCAGTTCTTC
J: TRBJ2-2; size: NA; D: NA; V: TRBV24-1; CDR3: CATSDVPSKGSSTGELFF; DNA: TGTGCCACCAGTGATGTCCCCAGTAAAGGCAGCAGCACCGGGGAGCTGTTTTTT
J: TRBJ2-3; size: many; D: NA; V: TRBV20-1; CDR3: CSAREQATDTQYF; DNA: TGCAGTGCTAGGGAGCAGGCAACAGATACGCAGTATTTT
J: TRBJ2-1; size: many; D: TRBD1; V: TRBV5-1; CDR3: CASSSIQGSTYNEQFF; DNA: TGCGCCAGCAGCTCCATACAGGGGTCTACCTACAATGAGCAGTTCTTC
J: TRBJ1-1; size: medium-sized; D: TRBD1; V: TRBV27; CDR3: CASSSLQTGRAEAFF; DNA: TGTGCCAGCAGTTCCTTACAGACAGGGAGGGCTGAAGCTTTCTTT
J: TRBJ1-2; size: NA; D: NA; V: TRBV28; CDR3: CASRRDTSYGYTF; DNA: TGTGCCAGCAGACGGGACACCTCCTATGGCTACACCTTC
J: TRBJ1-6; size: many; D: NA; V: TRBV9; CDR3: CASSVDRRTPLHF; DNA: TGTGCCAGCAGCGTCGACAGGCGGACACCCCTCCACTTT
J: TRBJ1-1; size: many; D: TRBD1; V: TRBV28; CDR3: CASSLQGGNTEAFF; DNA: TGTGCCAGCAGCCTACAAGGGGGCAACACTGAAGCTTTCTTT
J: TRBJ2-3; size: many; D: TRBD2; V: TRBV7-9; CDR3: CASSPGLAGVTDTQYF; DNA: TGTGCCAGCAGCCCGGGACTAGCGGGAGTCACAGATACGCAGTATTTT
J: TRBJ1-6; size: medium-sized; D: NA; V: TRBV12-3/TRBV12-4; CDR3: CASSSDGENSPLHF; DNA: TGTGCCAGCAGTTCGGACGGAGAAAATTCACCCCTCCACTTT
J: TRBJ2-5; size: many; D: NA; V: TRBV27; CDR3: CASSPTRYQETQYF; DNA: TGTGCCAGCAGTCCTACGAGGTACCAAGAGACCCAGTACTTC
J: TRBJ2-7; size: many; D: TRBD2; V: TRBV12-3/TRBV12-4; CDR3: CASGLAGGNYEQYF; DNA: TGTGCCAGCGGACTAGCGGGAGGGAACTACGAGCAGTACTTC
J: TRBJ2-3; size: NA; D: TRBD1; V: TRBV14; CDR3: CASSRGQHTDTQYF; DNA: TGTGCCAGCAGCCGGGGACAGCACACAGATACGCAGTATTTT
J: TRBJ1-3; size: many; D: TRBD1; V: TRBV9; CDR3: CASSVAQGAFVEGNTIYF; DNA: TGTGCCAGCAGCGTAGCACAGGGGGCCTTTGTGGAAGGAAACACCATATATTTT
J: TRBJ2-3; size: many; D: NA; V: TRBV7-9; CDR3: CASSPRTADTQYF; DNA: TGTGCCAGCAGCCCCAGGACGGCAGATACGCAGTATTTT
J: TRBJ1-2; size: many; D: TRBD1; V: TRBV19; CDR3: CASSTNRGSAYGGYTF; DNA: TGTGCCAGTAGTACAAACAGGGGTTCGGCGTATGGTGGCTACACCTTC
J: TRBJ2-4; size: many; D: NA; V: TRBV7-2; CDR3: CASSLSAIAKNIQYF; DNA: TGTGCCAGCAGCTTATCGGCCATAGCCAAAAACATTCAGTACTTC
J: TRBJ1-5; size: many; D: NA; V: TRBV7-9; CDR3: CASSFSDQPQHF; DNA: TGTGCCAGCAGCTTCAGTGATCAGCCCCAGCATTTT
J: TRBJ1-5; size: many; D: NA; V: TRBV20-1; CDR3: CSATDTFSNQPQHF; DNA: TGCAGTGCAACGGACACGTTTAGCAATCAGCCCCAGCATTTT
J: TRBJ1-1; size: NA; D: TRBD1; V: TRBV15; CDR3: CATSSVWDRGEAFF; DNA: TGTGCCACCAGCAGCGTCTGGGACAGAGGGGAGGCTTTCTTT
J: TRBJ1-4; size: many; D: NA; V: TRBV20-1; CDR3: CSARNRATNEKLFF; DNA: TGCAGTGCTAGGAACAGGGCAACTAATGAAAAACTGTTTTTT
J: TRBJ2-3; size: many; D: TRBD2; V: TRBV7-2; CDR3: CASSFPSGGADTQYF; DNA: TGTGCCAGCAGCTTTCCGAGCGGGGGGGCAGATACGCAGTATTTT
J: TRBJ1-1; size: medium-sized; D: NA; V: TRBV25-1; CDR3: CASTGGTEAFF; DNA: TGTGCCAGCACTGGGGGCACTGAAGCTTTCTTT
J: TRBJ1-5; size: many; D: TRBD1; V: TRBV7-8; CDR3: CASSLARQGYSNQPQHF; DNA: TGTGCCAGCAGCTTAGCACGACAGGGGTATAGCAATCAGCCCCAGCATTTT
J: TRBJ2-3; size: few; D: NA; V: TRBV9; CDR3: CASSRELWPTDTQYF; DNA: TGTGCCAGCTCTCGGGAACTTTGGCCGACAGATACGCAGTATTTT
J: TRBJ2-1; size: many; D: NA; V: TRBV7-2; CDR3: CASSLNFEQFF; DNA: TGTGCCAGCAGCTTAAACTTTGAGCAGTTCTTC
J: TRBJ1-4; size: medium-sized; D: NA; V: TRBV12-3/TRBV12-4; CDR3: CASSLTLQGGKLFF; DNA: TGTGCCAGCAGTTTAACTCTCCAAGGAGGAAAACTGTTTTTT
J: TRBJ2-3; size: many; D: NA; V: TRBV9; CDR3: CASSVEKTDSSDTQYF; DNA: TGTGCCAGCAGCGTTGAGAAGACCGACTCGTCAGATACGCAGTATTTT
J: TRBJ2-3; size: many; D: TRBD2; V: TRBV27; CDR3: CASMSPTSGDVRSTQYF; DNA: TGTGCCAGCATGTCCCCTACTAGCGGCGACGTAAGGAGTACGCAGTATTTT
J: TRBJ2-1; size: many; D: NA; V: TRBV5-1; CDR3: CASSVRDEQFF; DNA: TGCGCCAGCAGCGTCAGGGATGAGCAGTTCTTC
J: TRBJ2-6; size: many; D: NA; V: TRBV10-3; CDR3: CAISEGAPSGANVLTF; DNA: TGTGCCATCAGTGAAGGTGCACCCTCTGGGGCCAACGTCCTGACTTTC
J: TRBJ2-6; size: many; D: NA; V: TRBV7-6; CDR3: CASSSLASPGYSGANVLTF; DNA: TGTGCCAGCAGCTCACTGGCATCCCCAGGATACTCTGGGGCCAACGTCCTGACTTTC
J: TRBJ2-2; size: medium-sized; D: NA; V: TRBV10-3; CDR3: CATKAGQANTGELFF; DNA: TGTGCCACCAAGGCAGGGCAAGCAAACACCGGGGAGCTGTTTTTT
J: TRBJ2-7; size: NA; D: NA; V: TRBV28; CDR3: CASSLRPGTYEQYF; DNA: TGTGCCAGCAGTTTACGTCCGGGAACCTACGAGCAGTACTTC
J: TRBJ1-4; size: many; D: TRBD1; V: TRBV27; CDR3: CASSLMGQGRQKLFF; DNA: TGTGCCAGCAGTTTAATGGGACAGGGGAGGCAGAAACTGTTTTTT
J: TRBJ1-5; size: many; D: NA; V: TRBV24-1; CDR3: CATSDLNQPQHF; DNA: TGTGCCACCAGTGATTTAAATCAGCCCCAGCATTTT
J: TRBJ2-4; size: many; D: NA; V: TRBV6-5; CDR3: CASSSLGGVNIQYF; DNA: TGTGCCAGCAGTTCGTTGGGTGGGGTAAACATTCAGTACTTC
J: TRBJ2-5; size: NA; D: NA; V: TRBV29-1; CDR3: CSVGLGDGETQYF; DNA: TGCAGCGTTGGTTTGGGAGACGGAGAGACCCAGTACTTC
J: TRBJ2-3; size: medium-sized; D: NA; V: TRBV9; CDR3: CASSVGVPGYLDTQYF; DNA: TGTGCCAGCAGCGTAGGGGTCCCAGGGTACTTAGATACGCAGTATTTT
J: TRBJ1-6; size: many; D: TRBD1; V: TRBV6-2/TRBV6-3; CDR3: CASSYPTGGYSPLHF; DNA: TGTGCCAGCAGTTACCCGACAGGGGGATATTCACCCCTCCACTTT
J: TRBJ2-7; size: many; D: NA; V: TRBV7-9; CDR3: CASSQRQYEQYF; DNA: TGTGCCAGCAGCCAGAGGCAGTACGAGCAGTACTTC
J: TRBJ2-1; size: many; D: TRBD2; V: TRBV12-3/TRBV12-4; CDR3: CASRGLASDNEQFF; DNA: TGTGCCAGCAGAGGACTAGCGAGCGACAATGAGCAGTTCTTC
J: TRBJ1-3; size: medium-sized; D: NA; V: TRBV20-1; CDR3: CSARETRAGNTIYF; DNA: TGCAGTGCTAGAGAAACCAGGGCAGGAAACACCATATATTTT
J: TRBJ2-1; size: medium-sized; D: TRBD2; V: TRBV4-1; CDR3: CASSYTRRLAGGDEQFF; DNA: TGCGCCAGCAGCTACACTCGGCGGCTAGCGGGGGGGGATGAGCAGTTCTTC
J: TRBJ1-1; size: many; D: NA; V: TRBV3-1; CDR3: CASSLTGKEAFF; DNA: TGTGCCAGCAGCCTTACAGGGAAAGAAGCTTTCTTT
J: TRBJ1-2; size: many; D: TRBD1; V: TRBV10-1; CDR3: CASSSGGLNYGYTF; DNA: TGCGCCAGCAGTTCAGGGGGCCTTAACTATGGCTACACCTTC
J: TRBJ1-2; size: many; D: NA; V: TRBV27; CDR3: CASSTYPGGGYGYTF; DNA: TGTGCCAGCAGTACCTACCCGGGGGGCGGGTATGGCTACACCTTC
J: TRBJ2-1; size: many; D: NA; V: TRBV20-1; CDR3: CSARGPGLTNNEQFF; DNA: TGCAGTGCTAGGGGTCCGGGACTGACGAACAATGAGCAGTTCTTC
J: TRBJ1-2; size: once; D: NA; V: TRBV28; CDR3: CASSLRHLANYGYTF; DNA: TGTGCCAGCAGTCTCAGACACCTAGCTAACTATGGCTACACCTTC
J: TRBJ2-7; size: medium-sized; D: TRBD2; V: TRBV7-8; CDR3: CASSLLGLADEQYF; DNA: TGTGCCAGCAGCCTGCTGGGACTAGCGGACGAGCAGTACTTC
J: TRBJ1-3; size: medium-sized; D: NA; V: TRBV5-1; CDR3: CASSQSGGSGNTIYF; DNA: TGCGCCAGCAGCCAGAGCGGGGGCTCTGGAAACACCATATATTTT